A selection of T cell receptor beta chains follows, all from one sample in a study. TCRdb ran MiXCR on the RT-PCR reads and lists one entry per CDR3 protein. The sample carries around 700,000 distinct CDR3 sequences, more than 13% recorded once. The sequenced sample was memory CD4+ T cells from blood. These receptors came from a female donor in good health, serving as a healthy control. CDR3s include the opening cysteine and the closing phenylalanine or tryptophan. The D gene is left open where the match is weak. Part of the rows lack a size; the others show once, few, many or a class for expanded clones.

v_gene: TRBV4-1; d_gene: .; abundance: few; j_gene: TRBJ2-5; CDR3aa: CASSQEKVLSGTQETQYF; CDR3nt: TGCGCCAGCAGCCAAGAGAAGGTCCTTAGCGGAACCCAAGAGACCCAGTACTTC
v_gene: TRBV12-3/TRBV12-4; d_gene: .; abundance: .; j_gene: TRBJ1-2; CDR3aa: CASSLGLEGYTF; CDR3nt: TGTGCCAGCAGTTTAGGACTCGAAGGCTACACCTTC
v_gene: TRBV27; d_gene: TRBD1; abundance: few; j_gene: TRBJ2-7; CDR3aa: CASSQGAFHEQYF; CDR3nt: TGTGCCAGCAGCCAGGGGGCGTTCCACGAGCAGTACTTC
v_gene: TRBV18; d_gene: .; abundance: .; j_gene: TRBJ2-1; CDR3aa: CASSPALALRGNEQFF; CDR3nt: TGTGCCAGCTCACCAGCCCTAGCTCTCAGAGGAAATGAGCAGTTCTTC
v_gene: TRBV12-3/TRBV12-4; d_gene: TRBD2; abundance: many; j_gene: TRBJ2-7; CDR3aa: CASSLGLAGGTEQYF; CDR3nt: TGTGCCAGCAGCCTCGGACTAGCGGGGGGGACCGAGCAGTACTTC
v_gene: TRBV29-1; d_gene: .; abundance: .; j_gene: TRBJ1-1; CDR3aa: CSVGSAIGTEAFF; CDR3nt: TGCAGCGTTGGTTCCGCAATCGGCACTGAAGCTTTCTTT
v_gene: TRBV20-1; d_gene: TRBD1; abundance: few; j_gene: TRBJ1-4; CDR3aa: CSASYRGGVVEKLFF; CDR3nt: TGCAGTGCTAGTTACAGGGGCGGTGTGGTGGAAAAACTGTTTTTT
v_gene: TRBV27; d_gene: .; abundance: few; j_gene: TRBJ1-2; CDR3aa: CASSRTEHYGYTF; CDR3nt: TGTGCCAGCAGCCGGACGGAGCACTATGGCTACACCTTC
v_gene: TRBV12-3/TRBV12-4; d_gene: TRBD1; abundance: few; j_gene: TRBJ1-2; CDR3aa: CASSFADRANYGYTF; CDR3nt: TGTGCCAGCAGTTTTGCGGACAGGGCTAACTATGGCTACACCTTC
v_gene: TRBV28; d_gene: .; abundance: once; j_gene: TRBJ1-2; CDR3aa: CASTLPGPETNYGYTF; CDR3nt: TGTGCCAGCACATTGCCGGGACCAGAGACTAACTATGGCTACACCTTC
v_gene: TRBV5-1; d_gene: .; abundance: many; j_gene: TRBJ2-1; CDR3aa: CASSFGAGEDEQFF; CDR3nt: TGCGCCAGCAGCTTTGGGGCAGGGGAGGATGAGCAGTTCTTC
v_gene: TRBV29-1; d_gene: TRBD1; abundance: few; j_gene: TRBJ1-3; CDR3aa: CSVDGTGFSGNTIYF; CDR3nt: TGCAGCGTTGATGGGACAGGATTCTCTGGAAACACCATATATTTT
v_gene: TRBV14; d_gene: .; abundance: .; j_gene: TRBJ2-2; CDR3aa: CASSQIIASNTGELFF; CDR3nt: TGTGCCAGCAGCCAAATTATAGCTTCTAACACCGGGGAGCTGTTTTTT
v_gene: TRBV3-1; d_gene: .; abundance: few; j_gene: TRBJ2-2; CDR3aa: CASSQMVDTGELFF; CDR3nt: TGTGCCAGCAGCCAGATGGTCGACACCGGGGAGCTGTTTTTT
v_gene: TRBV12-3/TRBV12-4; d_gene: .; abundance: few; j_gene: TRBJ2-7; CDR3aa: CASSLFTGGDSYEQYF; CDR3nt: TGTGCCAGCAGTTTATTTACTGGGGGTGACTCCTACGAGCAGTACTTC
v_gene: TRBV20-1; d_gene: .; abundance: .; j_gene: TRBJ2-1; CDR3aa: CSASDGGEQFF; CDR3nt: TGCAGTGCTAGCGACGGGGGCGAGCAGTTCTTC
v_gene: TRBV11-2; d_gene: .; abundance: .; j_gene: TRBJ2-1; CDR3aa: CASSERDGNNEQFF; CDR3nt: TGTGCCAGCAGCGAGAGAGACGGGAACAATGAGCAGTTCTTC
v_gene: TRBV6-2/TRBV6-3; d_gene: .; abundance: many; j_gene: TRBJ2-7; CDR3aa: CASSYVTGMETYEQYF; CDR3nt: TGTGCCAGCAGTTACGTTACAGGGATGGAGACCTACGAGCAGTACTTC
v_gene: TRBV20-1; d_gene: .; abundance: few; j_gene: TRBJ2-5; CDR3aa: CSALRGEETQYF; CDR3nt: TGCAGTGCCCTGCGAGGGGAAGAGACCCAGTACTTC
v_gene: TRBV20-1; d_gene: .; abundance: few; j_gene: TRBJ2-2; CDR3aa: CSAGAFEGTGELFF; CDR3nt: TGCAGCGCTGGGGCTTTTGAGGGCACCGGGGAGCTGTTTTTT
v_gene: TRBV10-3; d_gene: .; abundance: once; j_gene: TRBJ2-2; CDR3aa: CAISGQGADTGELFF; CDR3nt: TGTGCCATCAGTGGCCAGGGTGCTGACACCGGGGAGCTGTTTTTT
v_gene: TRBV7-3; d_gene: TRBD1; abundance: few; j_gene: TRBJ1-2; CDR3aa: CASSPGTVLGGYTF; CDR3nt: TGTGCCAGCAGCCCAGGGACAGTTCTCGGGGGCTACACCTTC
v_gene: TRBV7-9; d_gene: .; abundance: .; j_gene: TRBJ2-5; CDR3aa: CASSADLFAQETQYF; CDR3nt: TGTGCCAGCAGCGCGGATCTCTTCGCGCAAGAGACCCAGTACTTC
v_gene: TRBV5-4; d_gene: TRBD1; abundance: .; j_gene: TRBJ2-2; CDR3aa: CASSPQGARTGELFF; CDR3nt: TGTGCCAGCAGCCCACAGGGGGCGAGGACCGGGGAGCTGTTTTTT
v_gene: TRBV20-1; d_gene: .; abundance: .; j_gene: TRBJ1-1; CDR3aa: CSARAIQAPVIEAFF; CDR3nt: TGCAGTGCTAGAGCTATACAGGCTCCGGTCATTGAAGCTTTCTTT
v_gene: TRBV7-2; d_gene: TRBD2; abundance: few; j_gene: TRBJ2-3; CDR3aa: CASSPRTSGYTDTQYF; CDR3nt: TGTGCCAGCAGCCCCCGGACTAGCGGGTACACAGATACGCAGTATTTT
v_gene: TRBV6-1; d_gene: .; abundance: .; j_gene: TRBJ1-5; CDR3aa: CASSEGVGNQPQHF; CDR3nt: TGTGCCAGCAGTGAAGGGGTCGGCAATCAGCCCCAGCATTTT
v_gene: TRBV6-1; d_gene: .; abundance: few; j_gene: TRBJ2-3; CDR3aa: CAAPRGRSDTQYF; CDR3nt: TGTGCCGCCCCCCGGGGCCGGTCAGATACGCAGTATTTT
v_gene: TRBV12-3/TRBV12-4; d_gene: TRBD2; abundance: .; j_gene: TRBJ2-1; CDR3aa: CASRLAGGYNEQFF; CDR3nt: TGTGCCAGCAGGCTAGCGGGTGGATACAATGAGCAGTTCTTC
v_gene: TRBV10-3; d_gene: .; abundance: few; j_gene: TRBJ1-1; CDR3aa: CAISERSQENTEAFF; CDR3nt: TGTGCCATCAGTGAACGGAGCCAGGAGAACACTGAAGCTTTCTTT
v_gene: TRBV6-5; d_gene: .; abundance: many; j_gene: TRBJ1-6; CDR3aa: CASSYSNVEDRPLHF; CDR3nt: TGTGCCAGCAGTTACTCGAACGTGGAGGACCGTCCCCTCCACTTT
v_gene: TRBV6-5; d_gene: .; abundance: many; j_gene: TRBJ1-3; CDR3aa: CASSSTGPGNTIYF; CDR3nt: TGTGCCAGCAGTTCAACAGGGCCGGGAAACACCATATATTTT
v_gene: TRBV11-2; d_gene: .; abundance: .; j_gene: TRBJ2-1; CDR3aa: CASSWTGTGYNEQFF; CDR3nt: TGTGCCAGCAGCTGGACCGGGACTGGGTACAATGAGCAGTTCTTC
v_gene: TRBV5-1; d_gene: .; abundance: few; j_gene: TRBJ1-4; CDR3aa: CASSLGAVSNEKLFF; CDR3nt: TGCGCCAGCAGCTTGGGGGCAGTCTCTAATGAAAAACTGTTTTTT
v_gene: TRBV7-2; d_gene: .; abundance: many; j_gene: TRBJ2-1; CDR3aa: CASSLLVSNEQFF; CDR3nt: TGTGCCAGCAGCTTACTAGTTTCCAATGAGCAGTTCTTC
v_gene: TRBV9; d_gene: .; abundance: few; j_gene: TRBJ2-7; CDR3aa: CASSVGAGFYEQYF; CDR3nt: TGTGCCAGCAGCGTAGGAGCAGGCTTCTACGAGCAGTACTTC
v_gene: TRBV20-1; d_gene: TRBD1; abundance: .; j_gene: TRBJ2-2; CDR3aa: CRGDRGISGELFF; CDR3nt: TGCAGAGGGGACAGGGGGATAAGCGGGGAGCTGTTTTTT
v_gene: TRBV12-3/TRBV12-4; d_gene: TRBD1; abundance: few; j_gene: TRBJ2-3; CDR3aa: CASTVQGDADTQYF; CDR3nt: TGTGCCAGCACCGTACAGGGGGACGCAGATACGCAGTATTTT
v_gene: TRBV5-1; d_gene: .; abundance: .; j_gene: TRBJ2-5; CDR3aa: CASSRGVQKTQYF; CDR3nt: TGCGCCAGCAGCAGGGGGGTTCAAAAGACCCAGTACTTC
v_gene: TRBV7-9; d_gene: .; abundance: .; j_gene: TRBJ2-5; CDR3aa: CASSLVGVEETQYF; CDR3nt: TGTGCCAGCAGCTTAGTTGGGGTTGAGGAGACCCAGTACTTC
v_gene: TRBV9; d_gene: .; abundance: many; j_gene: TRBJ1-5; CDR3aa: CASSVDGNQPQHF; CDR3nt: TGTGCCAGCAGCGTAGACGGCAATCAGCCCCAGCATTTT
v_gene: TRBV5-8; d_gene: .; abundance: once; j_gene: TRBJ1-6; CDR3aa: CASSFRRAGGSPLHF; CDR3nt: TGTGCCAGCAGTTTTCGCAGGGCCGGGGGTTCACCCCTCCACTTT
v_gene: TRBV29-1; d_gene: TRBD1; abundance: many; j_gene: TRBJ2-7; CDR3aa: CSVGTGKPYEQYF; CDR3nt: TGCAGCGTTGGGACAGGGAAGCCCTACGAGCAGTACTTC
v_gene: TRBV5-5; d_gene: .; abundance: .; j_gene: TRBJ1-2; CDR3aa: CASSLGGVRTEYGYTF; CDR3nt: TGTGCCAGCAGCTTGGGTGGAGTCAGGACAGAGTATGGCTACACCTTC